This entry lists 21 T cell receptor beta chains sequenced from one sample in a study of blood T cell repertoires in COVID-19. The table came from immunoSEQ multiplex PCR; TCRdb's copy has only in-frame clones and leaves some out. The sample yields 75,000 to 90,000 clones, about 82% seen once. The sample taken for sequencing was peripheral blood. These receptors all stem from a man in his fifties or sixties with active COVID-19.

The genes are TRBV20-1 and TRBJ2-7; D perhaps matches TRBD2 (6 bases). CDR1 and CDR2 from the germline V gene are DFQATT and SNEGSKA (reference sequence). The CDR3 is 11 amino acids. The germline V and J ends were trimmed by 3 bases and 6 bases, with 9 bases remaining between them. In nucleotides, the CDR3 is TGCAGTGCTAGCGGGAGTGGCGAGCAGTACTTC. Translating gives CSASGSGEQYF.

The chain recombines TRBV28 with TRBJ1-1, with TRBD1 matching 7 bases. J lost 6 bases, V lost 2 bases, and 3 bases had no gene match. The CDR3 is 13 amino acids. Germline CDR1 reads MDHEN; CDR2 reads SYDVKM. The CDR3 protein is CASSLPDRAEAFF. CDR3 sequence (DNA): TGTGCCAGCAGTTTACCCGACAGGGCTGAAGCTTTCTTT.

The genes are TRBV7-2 and TRBJ1-5, with 9 positions matching TRBD1. The CDR3 totals 19 residues. Germline V CDR1 and CDR2: SGHTA, FQGNSA. Trimming at V came to 5 bases and at J to 7 bases, leaving 21 bases not matched to a gene. CDR3 DNA: TGTGCCAGCAGCCCAAGACAGGGGGTGTCCTCTATAAACGAGCAGCCCCAGCATTTT. Amino acid sequence: CASSPRQGVSSINEQPQHF.

The chain joins TRBV6-2 or TRBV6-3 to TRBJ2-1; 8 bases align to TRBD2. The J segment lost 14 bases and the V segment lost 5 bases, leaving 17 bases of the junction unmatched. This CDR3 is 15 amino acids long. CDR1 and CDR2 (germline): MNHEY, SVGEGT. CDR3 coding DNA: TGTGCCAGCAGTACCCAGCTGAGTAGCGGGGTGGGTAAGTTCTTC. Its translation: CASSTQLSSGVGKFF.

The CDR3 region has the DNA TGCGCCAGCAGCTCGGCCGCGGGGAACACTGAAGCTTTCTTT. This codes for CASSSAAGNTEAFF. The gene calls are TRBV5-1 and TRBJ1-1; no reliable D call. With 3 bases removed from V and 1 base from J, the gap between germline ends came to 10 bases. This CDR3 spans 14 amino acids. Germline loops: CDR1 SGHRS, CDR2 YFSETQ.

CDR3 sequence reads: CASSSLNEQFF. In nucleotides, the CDR3 is TGTGCCAGCAGTTCCTTGAATGAGCAGTTCTTC. The V and J genes are TRBV27 and TRBJ2-1, with D hard to call. CDR1 MNHEY and CDR2 SMNVEV come from the germline V gene (reference sequence). Trimming left V 4 bases short and J 7 bases short, with 5 bases between. This CDR3 comprises 11 residues.

This chain uses TRBV19 with TRBJ1-5, with TRBD1 matching 11 bases. Losses at the gene ends were 7 bases for V and 3 bases for J; bases not matched to a gene: 5. CDR1 and CDR2 from the germline V gene are LNHDA and SQIVND (reference sequence). The length of the CDR3 is 15 residues. CDR3 DNA: TGTGCCAGTACCCTGGGACAGGGGGACAATCAGCCCCAGCATTTT. Its translation is CASTLGQGDNQPQHF.

The chain recombines TRBV7-3 with TRBJ2-2; 8 bases agree with TRBD1. The CDR3 loop spans 15 amino acids. J gave up 5 bases and V 5 bases, and 7 bases lay outside the gene matches. The germline CDR1 and CDR2 sequences are SGHTA and FQGTGA. CDR3 protein: CASSPPGGGTGELFF. The CDR3 coding sequence is TGTGCCAGCAGCCCCCCAGGGGGCGGTACCGGGGAGCTGTTTTTT.

The rearrangement links TRBV5-8 to TRBJ2-2; the D gene is possibly TRBD2 (5 bases). V was cut by 5 bases and J by 1 base, with 9 bases left in between. Germline CDR1 and CDR2: SGHTS and YDEGEE. This CDR3 has 14 amino acids. CDR3 protein: CASRLRGNTGELFF. CDR3 in DNA: TGTGCCAGCAGACTTCGGGGGAACACCGGGGAGCTGTTTTTT.

The CDR3 loop reads CASRTPGLGYEQYF. The CDR3 coding sequence is TGTGCCAGCAGAACCCCGGGACTAGGCTACGAGCAGTACTTC. This chain links TRBV6-5 with TRBJ2-7, with TRBD2 matching 8 bases. The V segment lost 6 bases and the J segment 3 bases; nucleotides outside the gene matches: 7. The germline V gene encodes CDR1 MNHEY and CDR2 SVGAGI. This CDR3 is built from 14 residues.

The chain combines TRBV7-9 with TRBJ2-2, with 10 bases that match TRBD2. CDR3 length equals 16 residues. The germline CDR1 and CDR2 sequences are SEHNR and FQNEAQ (reference sequence). The ends lost 5 bases at V and 1 base at J; junction bases unmatched: 4. The CDR3 loop reads CASSARLAGNTGELFF. The CDR3 bases are TGTGCCAGCAGCGCCCGACTAGCGGGGAACACCGGGGAGCTGTTTTTT.

This sequence joins TRBV9 and TRBJ2-7, with 8 bases that match TRBD2. CDR1 and CDR2 from the germline V gene are SGDLS and YYNGEE. V lost 4 bases to trimming and J lost 1 base; unmatched junction nucleotides: 4. This CDR3 spans 14 amino acids. The CDR3 DNA reads TGTGCCAGCAGCCCAAGCGGGAGTTCCTACGAGCAGTACTTC. It codes for CASSPSGSSYEQYF.

This chain joins TRBV19 and TRBJ2-7; D is perhaps TRBD1 (6 bases). Looked up from germline, CDR1 is LNHDA and CDR2 is SQIVND (reference sequence). This CDR3 has 14 residues. V was trimmed by 2 bases and J by 3 bases, leaving 11 bases between them. For the CDR3, the DNA is TGTGCCAGTAGTATAAACAGGGAATTCTACGAGCAGTACTTC. The encoded protein is CASSINREFYEQYF.

This chain connects TRBV18 to TRBJ2-1, with 8 bases fitting TRBD2. Losses at the gene ends were 6 bases for V and 7 bases for J; bases not matched to a gene: 23. The CDR3 has 19 residues. Germline CDR1 reads KGHSH; CDR2 reads LQKENI. CDR3 sequence (DNA): TGTGCCAGCTCGGCGGGACTAGTAACATGGGGGAACAATAAAAATGAGCAGTTCTTC. This gives the protein CASSAGLVTWGNNKNEQFF.

The chain combines TRBV5-1 with TRBJ1-2; D possibly corresponds to TRBD1 (6 bases). The V gene lost 0 bases and the J gene lost 2 bases, with 11 bases spanning the gap. This CDR3 has 15 residues. Germline loops: CDR1 SGHRS, CDR2 YFSETQ. Here the CDR3 DNA reads TGCGCCAGCAGCTTGGGTGGACAGCTAAACTATGGCTACACCTTC. Protein product: CASSLGGQLNYGYTF.

The chain is built from TRBV6-4 and TRBJ2-1; a possible D gene is TRBD2 (7 bases). The germline V gene has CDR1 MRHNA and CDR2 SNTAGT. This CDR3 spans 12 amino acids. The ends were cut back, 3 bases at V and 9 bases at J, with 9 bases in the middle. The CDR3 nucleotides read TGTGCCAGCAGTGAGGGGGGGGCTGAGCAGTTCTTC. Protein: CASSEGGAEQFF.

This chain joins TRBV4-3 and TRBJ2-3; D possibly corresponds to TRBD2 (5 bases). Trimming took 1 base from V and 3 from J, leaving 17 bases between them. Germline V lookup: CDR1 LGHNA, CDR2 YSLEER. This CDR3 has 17 amino acids. For the CDR3, the DNA is TGCGCCAGCAGCCAAGGAAGTTATAACTCGGGAACAGATACGCAGTATTTT. It encodes CASSQGSYNSGTDTQYF.

The chain employs TRBV19 and TRBJ2-3; 10 bases are shared with TRBD1. Germline values: CDR1 LNHDA, CDR2 SQIVND (reference sequence). The V gene end was trimmed by 4 bases and the J gene end by 8 bases; junction bases not matched to a gene: 6. The CDR3 runs to 14 residues. In nucleotides, the CDR3 is TGTGCCAGTAGTACTGACAGGGGGCCCCGTACGCAGTATTTT. Residues: CASSTDRGPRTQYF.

The rearrangement uses TRBV9 and TRBJ2-7; TRBD1 agrees at 7 bases. The trim removed 0 bases at V and 3 bases at J, leaving 3 bases unmatched. Germline V gene sequence: CDR1 SGDLS, CDR2 YYNGEE. There are 14 residues in the CDR3. The CDR3 here is CASSVGAGGYEQYF. Here the CDR3 DNA reads TGTGCCAGCAGCGTAGGAGCAGGGGGCTACGAGCAGTACTTC. Using reference TRBV9 and TRBJ2-7 for the parts outside the CDR3, the full variable domain is DSGVTQTPKHLITATGQRVTLRCSPRSGDLSVYWYQQSLDQGLQFLIQYYNGEERAKGNILERFSAQQFPDLHSELNLSSLELGDSALYFCASSVGAGGYEQYFGPGTRLTVT.

The chain links TRBV2 to TRBJ2-5; 8 positions agree with TRBD2. The CDR3 consists of 12 residues. After removal of 6 bases from V and 7 bases from J, the junction contained 4 bases not matched to a gene. Germline V gene lookup returns CDR1 SNHLY and CDR2 FYNNEI. The CDR3 DNA is TGTGCCAGCAGGGGACTAGTGGCGACCCAGTACTTC. Amino acids: CASRGLVATQYF.

This chain uses TRBV5-1 with TRBJ1-1; tentative D call: TRBD1 (6 bases). The CDR3 contains 13 residues. The ends were cut back, 0 bases at V and 11 bases at J, with 14 bases in the middle. The germline CDR1 and CDR2 sequences are SGHRS and YFSETQ. The CDR3 DNA sequence: TGCGCCAGCAGCTTGGGCACAGGGAATGGCGCTTTCTTT. Translation gives CASSLGTGNGAFF.